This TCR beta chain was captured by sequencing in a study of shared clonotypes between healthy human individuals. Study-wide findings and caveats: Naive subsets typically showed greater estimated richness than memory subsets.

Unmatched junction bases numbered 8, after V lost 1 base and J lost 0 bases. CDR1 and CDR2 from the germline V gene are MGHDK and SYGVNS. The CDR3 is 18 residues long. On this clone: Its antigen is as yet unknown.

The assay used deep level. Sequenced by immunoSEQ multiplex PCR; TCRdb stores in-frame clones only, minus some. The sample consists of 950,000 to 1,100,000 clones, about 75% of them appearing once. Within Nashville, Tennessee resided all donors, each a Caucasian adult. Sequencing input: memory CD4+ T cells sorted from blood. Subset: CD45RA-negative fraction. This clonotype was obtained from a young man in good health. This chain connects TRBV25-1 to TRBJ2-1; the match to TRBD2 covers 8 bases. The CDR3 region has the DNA TGTGCCAGCAGTGAATGGATCCAGCGGGAGAGCTCCTACAATGAGCAGTTCTTC. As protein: CASSEWIQRESSYNEQFF.